Listed below are T cell receptor beta chains from one sample, sequenced in a study of T cell changes during pregnancy in multiple sclerosis. Profiled with immunoSEQ multiplex PCR; TCRdb holds only in-frame clones, not every one. There are tens of thousands of clones in the sample; around 94% occur only once, and less than 6% lies in the top ten. The sequencing here drew on CD8+ T cells from peripheral blood mononuclear cells, taken before pregnancy. All receptors come from a female donor with multiple sclerosis, enrolled in a pregnancy study. CDR3s include the opening cysteine and the closing phenylalanine or tryptophan. The D gene is left open where the match is weak. Only some rows state a clone size, as once, few, many or a class for expanded clones.

clone_size	v_call	j_call	d_call	cdr3_aa	cdr3_nt
NA	TRBV5-1	TRBJ2-7	TRBD2	CASSLETSGTYEQYF	TGCGCCAGCAGCTTGGAGACTAGCGGGACCTACGAGCAGTACTTC
NA	TRBV5-1	TRBJ2-1	NA	CASSLDGGANEQFF	TGCGCCAGCAGCTTGGATGGAGGGGCTAATGAGCAGTTCTTC
NA	TRBV28	TRBJ2-7	NA	CASSWPAGSYEQYF	TGTGCCAGCAGTTGGCCGGCAGGATCCTACGAGCAGTACTTC
NA	TRBV19	TRBJ1-1	TRBD1	CASTPGGNTEAFF	TGTGCCAGTACGCCAGGGGGTAATACTGAAGCTTTCTTT
NA	TRBV11-2	TRBJ2-2	TRBD2	CASSPIRLAGGWAELFF	TGTGCCAGCAGCCCCATAAGACTAGCGGGGGGGTGGGCGGAGCTGTTTTTT
NA	TRBV7-9	TRBJ2-7	NA	CASSPEGVPYEQYF	TGTGCCAGCAGCCCTGAGGGGGTTCCCTACGAGCAGTACTTC
once	TRBV5-1	TRBJ1-1	NA	CASSLGGEAFF	TGCGCCAGCAGCTTAGGAGGCGAAGCTTTCTTT
NA	TRBV15	TRBJ1-4	NA	CATSRGGADEKLFF	TGTGCCACCAGCAGAGGGGGCGCGGACGAAAAACTGTTTTTT
NA	TRBV7-9	TRBJ2-7	TRBD2	CASSLGGGAYEQYF	TGTGCCAGCAGCTTAGGGGGAGGGGCCTACGAGCAGTACTTC
NA	TRBV5-1	TRBJ2-7	TRBD1	CASSLAGQGYEQYF	TGCGCCAGCAGCTTGGCCGGACAGGGCTACGAGCAGTACTTC
many	TRBV9	TRBJ1-1	TRBD1	CASRQGGNTEAFF	TGTGCCAGCAGGCAGGGGGGGAACACTGAAGCTTTCTTT
NA	TRBV25-1	TRBJ2-1	TRBD2	CASTSGRFREQFF	TGTGCCAGCACTAGCGGGAGATTTCGGGAGCAGTTCTTC
once	TRBV6-6	TRBJ1-3	NA	CASGSSYSGNTIYF	TGTGCCAGCGGGAGTTCATACTCTGGAAACACCATATATTTT
NA	TRBV4-1	TRBJ2-1	NA	CASSHAGSSYNEQFF	TGCGCCAGCAGCCACGCGGGGAGCTCCTACAATGAGCAGTTCTTC
NA	TRBV4-1	TRBJ2-7	NA	CASSQGPGTTYEQYF	TGCGCCAGCAGCCAAGGTCCCGGGACAACTTACGAGCAGTACTTC
NA	TRBV7-9	TRBJ2-5	NA	CASFRGDSQETQYF	TGTGCCAGCTTCAGGGGGGACAGTCAAGAGACCCAGTACTTC
NA	TRBV29-1	TRBJ2-2	TRBD2	CSVWGPGLAANTGELFF	TGCAGCGTGTGGGGTCCCGGACTAGCGGCTAACACCGGGGAGCTGTTTTTT
NA	TRBV19	TRBJ2-7	TRBD1	CASSTDRGPYEQYF	TGTGCCAGTAGCACGGACAGGGGCCCTTACGAGCAGTACTTC
NA	TRBV27	TRBJ2-3	NA	CASSLSPYTDTQYF	TGTGCCAGCAGTTTAAGTCCCTACACAGATACGCAGTATTTT
NA	TRBV5-6	TRBJ2-7	NA	CASSLGQGLLSYEQYF	TGTGCCAGCAGCTTGGGTCAGGGCCTTCTTTCCTACGAGCAGTACTTC
NA	TRBV28	TRBJ2-3	NA	CASSLEGELKGGTQYF	TGTGCCAGCAGTTTAGAGGGGGAACTAAAAGGGGGTACGCAGTATTTT
NA	TRBV28	TRBJ2-7	NA	CASSTPIEQYF	TGTGCCAGCAGTACCCCTATCGAGCAGTACTTC